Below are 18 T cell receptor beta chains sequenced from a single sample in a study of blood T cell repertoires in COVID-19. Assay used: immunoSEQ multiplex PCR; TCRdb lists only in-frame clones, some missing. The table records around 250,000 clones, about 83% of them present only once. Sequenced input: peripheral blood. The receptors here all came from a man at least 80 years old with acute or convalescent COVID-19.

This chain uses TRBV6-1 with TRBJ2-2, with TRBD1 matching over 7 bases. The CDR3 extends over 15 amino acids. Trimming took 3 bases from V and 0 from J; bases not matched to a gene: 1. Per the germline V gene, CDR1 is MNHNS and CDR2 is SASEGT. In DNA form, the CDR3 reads TGTGCCAGCAGTGACCAGGGGGCGAACACCGGGGAGCTGTTTTTT. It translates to CASSDQGANTGELFF.

The CDR3, as DNA: TGTGCCAGTAGTACTGGGACAGGGTTGTTAAATACGCAGTATTTT. It codes for CASSTGTGLLNTQYF. The V gene is TRBV19, the J gene TRBJ2-3; TRBD1 matches at 9 bases. The germline V gene encodes CDR1 LNHDA and CDR2 SQIVND (reference sequence). The CDR3 is 15 residues long. Losses at the gene ends were 4 bases for V and 7 bases for J; bases not matched to a gene: 9. The whole variable domain, remainder taken from reference TRBV19 and TRBJ2-3, is DGGITQSPKYLFRKEGQNVTLSCEQNLNHDAMYWYRQDPGQGLRLIYYSQIVNDFQKGDIAEGYSVSREKKESFPLTVTSAQKNPTAFYLCASSTGTGLLNTQYFGPGTRLTVL.

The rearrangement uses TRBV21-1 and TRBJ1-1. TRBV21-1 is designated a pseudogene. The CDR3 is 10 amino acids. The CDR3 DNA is TGTGCCAGCAAGAGTCGGGAAGCTTTCTTT. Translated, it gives CASKSREAFF.

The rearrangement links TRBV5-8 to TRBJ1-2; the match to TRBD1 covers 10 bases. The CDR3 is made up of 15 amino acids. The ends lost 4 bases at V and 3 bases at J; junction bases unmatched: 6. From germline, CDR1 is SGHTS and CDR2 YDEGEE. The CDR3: CASSRRGQGYYGYTF. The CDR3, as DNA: TGTGCCAGCAGCCGGAGGGGACAGGGGTACTATGGCTACACCTTC.

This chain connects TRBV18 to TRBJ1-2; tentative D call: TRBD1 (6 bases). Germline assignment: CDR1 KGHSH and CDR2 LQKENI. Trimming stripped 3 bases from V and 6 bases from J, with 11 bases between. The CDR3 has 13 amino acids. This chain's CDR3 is CASSPDRMDGYTF. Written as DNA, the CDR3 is TGTGCCAGCTCACCCGACAGGATGGATGGCTACACCTTC.

This CDR3 is CASSPTGTSGSDEQFF. CDR3 DNA sequence: TGTGCCAGCAGCCCAACCGGGACTAGCGGGAGTGATGAGCAGTTCTTC. This sequence joins TRBV7-8 and TRBJ2-1; 14 bases align to TRBD2. CDR3 length equals 16 residues. V dropped 5 bases and J dropped 8; count of bases not matched to a gene: 8. In germline, CDR1 is SGHVS, CDR2 FQNEAQ.

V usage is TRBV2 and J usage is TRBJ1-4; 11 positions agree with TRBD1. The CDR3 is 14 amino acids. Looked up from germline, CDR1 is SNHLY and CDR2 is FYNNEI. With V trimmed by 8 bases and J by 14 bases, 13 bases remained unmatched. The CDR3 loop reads CASRPRTGGSYLFF. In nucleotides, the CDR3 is TGTGCCAGCCGCCCCCGGACAGGGGGCAGTTATCTGTTTTTT. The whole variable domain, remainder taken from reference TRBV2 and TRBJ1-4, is EPEVTQTPSHQVTQMGQEVILRCVPISNHLYFYWYRQILGQKVEFLVSFYNNEISEKSEIFDDQFSVERPDGSNFTLKIRSTKLEDSAMYFCASRPRTGGSYLFFGSGTQLSVL.

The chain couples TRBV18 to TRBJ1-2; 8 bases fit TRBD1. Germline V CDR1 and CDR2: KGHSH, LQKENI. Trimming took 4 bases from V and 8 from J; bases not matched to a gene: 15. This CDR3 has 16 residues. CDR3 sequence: CASSRLATGTGEGYTF. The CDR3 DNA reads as TGTGCCAGCTCACGGTTGGCCACCGGGACAGGAGAAGGCTACACCTTC.

DNA of the CDR3: TGTGCCAGCGTCGGGGGAAATGAAAAACTGTTTTTT. This codes for CASVGGNEKLFF. The genes are TRBV2 and TRBJ1-4; D perhaps matches TRBD1 (5 bases). Germline V gives CDR1 SNHLY, CDR2 FYNNEI. The CDR3 length is 12 residues. Trimming pared 8 bases from V and 5 bases from J, leaving 9 bases between.

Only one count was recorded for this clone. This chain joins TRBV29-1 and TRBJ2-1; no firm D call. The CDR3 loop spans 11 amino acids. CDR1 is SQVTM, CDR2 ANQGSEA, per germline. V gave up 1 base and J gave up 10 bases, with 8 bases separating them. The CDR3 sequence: CSVEVLVEQFF. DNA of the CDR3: TGCAGCGTTGAAGTGCTAGTCGAGCAGTTCTTC.

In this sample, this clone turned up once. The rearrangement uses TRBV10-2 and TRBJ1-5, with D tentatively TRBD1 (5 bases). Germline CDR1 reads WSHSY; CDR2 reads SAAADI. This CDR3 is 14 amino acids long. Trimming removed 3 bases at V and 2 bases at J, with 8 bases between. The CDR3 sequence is CASSDRAGNQPQHF. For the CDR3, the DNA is TGCGCCAGCAGTGACAGGGCGGGCAATCAGCCCCAGCATTTT.

The CDR3 DNA reads TGTGCCAGCACGGGAGGGGGGTCTTCTGAAGCTTTCTTT. It codes for CASTGGGSSEAFF. This sequence joins TRBV2 and TRBJ1-1; tentative D call: TRBD1 (6 bases). Germline CDR1 reads SNHLY; CDR2 reads FYNNEI. The CDR3 is 13 amino acids. V lost 7 bases and J lost 6, with 15 bases in between.

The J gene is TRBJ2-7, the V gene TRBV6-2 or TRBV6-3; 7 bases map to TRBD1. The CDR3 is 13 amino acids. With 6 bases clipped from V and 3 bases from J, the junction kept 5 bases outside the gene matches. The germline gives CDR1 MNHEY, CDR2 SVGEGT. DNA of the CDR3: TGTGCCAGCAGCCGGACAGGTAACTACGAGCAGTACTTC. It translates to CASSRTGNYEQYF.

DNA of the CDR3: TGTGCCAGCAGTTCCCCAGGGTACCAGCCCCAGCATTTT. The encoded protein is CASSSPGYQPQHF. The rearrangement joins TRBV6-2 or TRBV6-3 to TRBJ1-5, with D possibly matching TRBD1 (5 bases). V was pared by 4 bases and J by 7 bases, with 11 bases between. From germline, CDR1 is MNHEY and CDR2 SVGEGT. There are 13 residues in the CDR3.

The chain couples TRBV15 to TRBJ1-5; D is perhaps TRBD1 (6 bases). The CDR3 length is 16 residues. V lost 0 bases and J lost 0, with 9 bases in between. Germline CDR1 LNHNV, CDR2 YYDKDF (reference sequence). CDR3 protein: CATSREGAHSNQPQHF. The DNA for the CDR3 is TGTGCCACCAGCAGAGAGGGGGCGCATAGCAATCAGCCCCAGCATTTT.

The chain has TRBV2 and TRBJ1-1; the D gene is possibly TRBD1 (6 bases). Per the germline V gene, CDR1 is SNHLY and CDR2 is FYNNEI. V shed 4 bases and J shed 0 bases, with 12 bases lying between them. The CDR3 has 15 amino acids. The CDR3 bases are TGTGCCAGCAGTGGGGACACGGCCATGAACACTGAAGCTTTCTTT. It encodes CASSGDTAMNTEAFF.

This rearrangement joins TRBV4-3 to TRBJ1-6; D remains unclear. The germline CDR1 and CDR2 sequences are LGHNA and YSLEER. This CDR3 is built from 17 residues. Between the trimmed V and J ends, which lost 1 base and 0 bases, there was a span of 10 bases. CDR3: CASSQGEMSSYNSPLHF. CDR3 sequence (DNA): TGCGCCAGCAGCCAAGGAGAGATGAGCTCCTATAATTCACCCCTCCACTTT.

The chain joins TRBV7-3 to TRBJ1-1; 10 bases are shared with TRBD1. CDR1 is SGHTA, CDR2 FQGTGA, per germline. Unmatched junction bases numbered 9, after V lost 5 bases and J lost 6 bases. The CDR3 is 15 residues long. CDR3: CASSPAGQGGPEAFF. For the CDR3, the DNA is TGTGCCAGCAGCCCCGCCGGACAGGGGGGACCTGAAGCTTTCTTT. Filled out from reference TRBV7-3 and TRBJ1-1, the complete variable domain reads GAGVSQTPSNKVTEKGKYVELRCDPISGHTALYWYRQSLGQGPEFLIYFQGTGAADDSGLPNDRFFAVRPEGSVSTLKIQRTERGDSAVYLCASSPAGQGGPEAFFGQGTRLTVV.